This TCR beta chain originates from a study of molecular identifiers for immune sequencing clone quantification. The CDR3 runs 19 residues. CDR1 is SGHVS and CDR2 is FNYEAQ in the germline V gene. MiXCR, applied by TCRdb to the PCR reads, yields one record per CDR3 protein. The sample contains fewer than 350,000 distinct CDR3 sequences, about a quarter of which appear only once. As regards this clonotype: A single base separates this from a much larger clone, so it may be a read error.

Specimen: naive CD8+ T cells from blood, with Jurkat cell RNA spiked in. The sample's subset: FACS-sorted CD8+CD4-CCR7+CD45RA+ naive T cells. The V call is TRBV7-6, the J call TRBJ2-5; TRBD2 matches at 11 bases. The TCR originated in a human donor in good health. Some libraries in this study had Jurkat cell RNA spiked in. The CDR3 nucleotides are TGTGCCAGCAGCTTAAGCTGGCCTAGCGGGGGGACCTACCAAGAGACCCAGCACTTC. As protein: CASSLSWPSGGTYQETQHF.